Presented here are 20 T cell receptor beta chains from one specimen sequenced in a study of T cell repertoires in cytomegalovirus infection. No antigen is known for these receptors. TCRdb passed the reads through MiXCR, listing each CDR3 protein once. The profile shows about 900,000 distinct CDR3 sequences, around 32% of them singletons. The input for sequencing was cultured CD8+ T cells from PBMCs, taken from culture after CMV antigen stimulation. All receptors come from a human donor in good health (CMV status not recorded). Some clones in this sample may be carry-over from other donors' samples.

V is TRBV7-6 and J is TRBJ2-7; D is possibly TRBD2 (6 bases). V lost 2 bases and J lost 0, with 14 bases in between. Germline CDR1 SGHVS, CDR2 FNYEAQ. The length of the CDR3 is 16 residues. CDR3 amino acids: CASSLLSGESSYEQYF. The CDR3 DNA follows: TGTGCCAGCAGCTTACTTTCGGGGGAAAGCTCCTACGAGCAGTACTTC. The whole variable domain, filled in from reference TRBV7-6 and TRBJ2-7, reads GAGVSQSPRYKVTKRGQDVALRCDPISGHVSLYWYRQALGQGPEFLTYFNYEAQQDKSGLPNDRFSAERPEGSISTLTIQRTEQRDSAMYRCASSLLSGESSYEQYFGPGTRLTVT.

This clonotype came up many times. The rearrangement joins TRBV10-3 to TRBJ2-3, with 15 bases aligning to TRBD2. Germline CDR1 and CDR2: ENHRY and SYGVKD. CDR3 length equals 18 residues. V dropped 5 bases and J dropped 3; count of bases not matched to a gene: 9. The CDR3 sequence is CAISSGLAGGPVTDTQYF. DNA for the CDR3: TGTGCCATCAGTTCTGGACTAGCGGGGGGGCCAGTTACAGATACGCAGTATTTT.

This clonotype has just one count. Germline and junction disagree at one end, which may indicate a read error. This sequence joins TRBV9 and TRBJ2-3, with 7 nucleotides matching TRBD1. Germline V gives CDR1 SGDLS, CDR2 YYNGEE. This CDR3 is built from 14 residues. CDR3 region: CVSSVDRVTDTQYF. In nucleotides, the CDR3 is TGTGTCAGCAGCGTCGACAGGGTCACAGATACGCAGTATTTT. Full variable domain (rest looked up from reference TRBV9 and TRBJ2-3): DSGVTQTPKHLITATGQRVTLRCSPRSGDLSVYWYQQSLDQGLQFLIQYYNGEERAKGNILERFSAQQFPDLHSELNLSSLELGDSALYFCVSSVDRVTDTQYFGPGTRLTVL.

With respect to this clonotype: A clone one base away is much larger, so this may be a read error. The genes are TRBV7-6 and TRBJ1-2, with TRBD1 matching 7 bases. CDR3 length: 14 residues. V lost 4 bases to trimming and J lost 10 bases; unmatched junction nucleotides: 12. CDR1 SGHVS and CDR2 FNYEAQ come from the germline V gene. The CDR3, as DNA: TGTGCCAGCAGCTCGACAGGGTTTCGGAATGACTACACCTTC. Translating it yields CASSSTGFRNDYTF.

The genes are TRBV4-1 and TRBJ2-3, with TRBD2 matching 8 bases. The CDR3 consists of 16 residues. V gave up 1 base and J gave up 4 bases; unmatched junction bases: 7. Germline CDR1 MGHRA, CDR2 YSYEKL. This chain's CDR3 is CASSQVPRGASDTQYF. CDR3 nucleotides: TGCGCCAGCAGCCAAGTCCCGCGGGGGGCTTCAGATACGCAGTATTTT.

The chain uses TRBV14 and TRBJ1-1, with D tentatively TRBD1 (5 bases). The CDR3 has 16 residues. The V gene lost 4 bases and the J gene lost 9 bases, with 24 bases spanning the gap. Germline assignment: CDR1 SGHDN and CDR2 FVKESK. CDR3 sequence reads: CASSPTGGTGNYKAFF. The DNA of the CDR3 is TGTGCCAGCAGCCCCACTGGGGGGACGGGTAACTACAAAGCTTTCTTT.

The CDR3 region is CASVVGSSYNEQFF. As DNA, the CDR3 is TGTGCTAGTGTGGTGGGGAGCTCCTACAATGAGCAGTTCTTC. The chain links TRBV12-5 to TRBJ2-1, with a possible D match to TRBD2 (5 bases). The length of the CDR3 is 14 residues. V gave up 7 bases and J gave up 0 bases, with 10 bases separating them. The germline gives CDR1 LGHNT, CDR2 FRNRAP.

The rearrangement joins TRBV28 to TRBJ1-4, with D possibly being TRBD1 (5 bases). Deletions cut 5 bases from V and 0 bases from J, with 13 bases between. CDR1 and CDR2 (germline): MDHEN, SYDVKM. This CDR3 contains 16 residues. The CDR3 DNA sequence: TGTGCCAGCAGTGTACCGGGGACCGCAACTAATGAAAAACTGTTTTTT. Amino acids: CASSVPGTATNEKLFF.

This clonotype was recorded many times. The V call is TRBV12-3 or TRBV12-4, the J call TRBJ2-7, with D perhaps matching TRBD2 (6 bases). The V and J ends lost 5 bases and 6 bases respectively, with 20 bases between them. The CDR3 is made up of 15 amino acids. For the CDR3, the DNA is TGTGCCAGCAGTCCTACCGGGACTCCTGAGGGCGAGCAGTACTTC. Its translation is CASSPTGTPEGEQYF.

This clonotype was found a few times. The chain employs TRBV6-1 and TRBJ1-1; perhaps TRBD1 as D (6 bases). Trimming stripped 8 bases from V and 8 bases from J, with 18 bases between. This CDR3 spans 13 amino acids. CDR1 MNHNS and CDR2 SASEGT come from the germline V gene. The CDR3 spells CASLVASGTEAFF. For the CDR3, the DNA is TGTGCCAGCTTAGTAGCGAGCGGGACAGAAGCTTTCTTT.

The chain recombines TRBV27 with TRBJ1-1; 8 bases fit TRBD1. Trimming removed 5 bases from V and 4 bases from J; junction bases left unmatched: 9. Germline V gene sequence: CDR1 MNHEY, CDR2 SMNVEV (reference sequence). The CDR3 runs 15 residues. The CDR3 here is CASSDRDRMGTEAFF. The DNA for the CDR3 is TGTGCCAGCAGTGACCGGGACAGGATGGGCACTGAAGCTTTCTTT.

This clonotype was found a few times. The CDR3 bases are TGTGCCAGCAGTTTATTAGCTGGCAGGGTGGTCAATCAGCCCCAGCATTTT. Its protein product is CASSLLAGRVVNQPQHF. This chain links TRBV28 with TRBJ1-5; perhaps TRBD1 as D (5 bases). The germline CDR1 and CDR2 sequences are MDHEN and SYDVKM. V shed 1 base and J shed 3 bases, with 16 bases lying between them. This CDR3 spans 17 amino acids.

This clonotype turned up a few times. The chain uses TRBV28 and TRBJ1-1, with a tentative D call TRBD1 (5 bases). The CDR3 length is 15 residues. The germline CDR1 and CDR2 sequences are MDHEN and SYDVKM. V shed 2 bases and J shed 5 bases, with 15 bases lying between them. The CDR3 DNA reads as TGTGCCAGCAGTTTACGCCAGGGAAGTAAGACTGAAGCTTTCTTT. It codes for CASSLRQGSKTEAFF. Using reference TRBV28 and TRBJ1-1 for the parts outside the CDR3, the full variable domain is DVKVTQSSRYLVKRTGEKVFLECVQDMDHENMFWYRQDPGLGLRLIYFSYDVKMKEKGDIPEGYSVSREKKERFSLILESASTNQTSMYLCASSLRQGSKTEAFFGQGTRLTVV.

This chain joins TRBV20-1 and TRBJ2-3; maybe TRBD2 (5 bases). CDR3 length: 16 residues. V shed 4 bases and J shed 6 bases, with 23 bases lying between them. The germline CDR1 and CDR2 sequences are DFQATT and SNEGSKA (reference sequence). The CDR3 region is CSANKKVPPRGDTQYF. CDR3 sequence (DNA): TGCAGTGCTAACAAAAAAGTCCCCCCTCGGGGTGATACGCAGTATTTT.

This clonotype was observed a handful of times. This chain joins TRBV6-1 and TRBJ1-5, with 7 bases identical to TRBD1. The germline gives CDR1 MNHNS, CDR2 SASEGT. The CDR3 has 14 amino acids. J was trimmed by 5 bases and V by 5 bases; bases with no gene match: 6. This chain's CDR3 is CASSQDRDYQPQHF. The CDR3 coding sequence is TGTGCCAGCAGTCAAGACAGGGATTATCAGCCCCAGCATTTT.

This clonotype turned up a few times. V usage is TRBV10-3 and J usage is TRBJ1-2, with 8 nucleotides matching TRBD1. Germline V gene lookup returns CDR1 ENHRY and CDR2 SYGVKD. This CDR3 is 14 amino acids long. Unmatched junction bases numbered 2, after V lost 2 bases and J lost 3 bases. DNA of the CDR3: TGTGCCATCAGTGAGCCGGGACAGGACTATGGCTACACCTTC. Amino acid sequence: CAISEPGQDYGYTF.

The V and J genes are TRBV6-8 and TRBJ2-5; D is unclear. The V gene's germline CDR1 is MNHGY and CDR2 SAAAGT. The CDR3 has 16 residues. V was clipped by 0 bases and J by 1 base, with 12 bases between them. As DNA, the CDR3 is TGTGCCAGCAGTTACTCTTGGGGTATGGTCCAAGAGACCCAGTACTTC. This codes for CASSYSWGMVQETQYF.

The V and J genes are TRBV19 and TRBJ2-5; D uncertain. Germline V gene sequence: CDR1 LNHDA, CDR2 SQIVND (reference sequence). This CDR3 is built from 16 residues. The V and J ends lost 4 bases and 2 bases respectively, with 17 bases between them. The CDR3 is CASSTITVPGQETQYF. The CDR3 DNA sequence: TGTGCCAGTAGTACGATTACCGTTCCAGGACAAGAGACCCAGTACTTC.

This chain joins TRBV7-9 and TRBJ2-2; tentative D call: TRBD1 (6 bases). The CDR3 has 14 residues. CDR1 SEHNR and CDR2 FQNEAQ come from the germline V gene (reference sequence). V was shortened by 9 bases and J by 1 base, with 12 bases between the two germline ends. For the CDR3, the DNA is TGTGCCAGTCCGGACAGTCAGAACACCGGGGAGCTGTTTTTT. This gives the protein CASPDSQNTGELFF.

This clonotype turned up a few times. The rearrangement uses TRBV7-8 and TRBJ1-6, with D unclear. The CDR3 has 15 residues. V lost 7 bases to trimming and J lost 0 bases, with 10 bases between them. Germline CDR1 and CDR2: SGHVS and FQNEAQ. CDR3 sequence reads: CASTSRDSYNSPLHF. Written as DNA, the CDR3 is TGTGCCAGCACCTCACGGGACTCCTATAATTCACCCCTCCACTTT.